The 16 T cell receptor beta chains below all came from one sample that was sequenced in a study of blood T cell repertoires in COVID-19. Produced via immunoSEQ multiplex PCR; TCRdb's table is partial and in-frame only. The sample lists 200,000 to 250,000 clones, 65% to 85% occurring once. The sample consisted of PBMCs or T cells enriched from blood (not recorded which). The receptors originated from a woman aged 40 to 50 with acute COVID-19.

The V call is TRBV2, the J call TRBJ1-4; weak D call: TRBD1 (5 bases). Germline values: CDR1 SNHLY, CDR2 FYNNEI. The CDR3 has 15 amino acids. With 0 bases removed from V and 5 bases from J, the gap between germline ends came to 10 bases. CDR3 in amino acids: CASSEARGANEKLFF. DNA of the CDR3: TGTGCCAGCAGTGAAGCAAGGGGCGCAAATGAAAAACTGTTTTTT.

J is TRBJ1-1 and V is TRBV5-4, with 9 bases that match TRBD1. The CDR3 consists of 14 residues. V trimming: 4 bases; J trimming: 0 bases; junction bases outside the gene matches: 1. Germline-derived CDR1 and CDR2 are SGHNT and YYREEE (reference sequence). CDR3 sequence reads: CASSRTGVNTEAFF. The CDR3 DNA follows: TGTGCCAGCAGCAGGACAGGGGTGAACACTGAAGCTTTCTTT.

The CDR3 DNA reads as TGTGCCACCAGCAGAGAGGGGCAAATCTCTGGAAACACCATATATTTT. It translates to CATSREGQISGNTIYF. The chain joins TRBV15 to TRBJ1-3; D perhaps matches TRBD1 (5 bases). Germline V CDR1 and CDR2: LNHNV, YYDKDF (reference sequence). The CDR3 loop spans 16 amino acids. The V and J ends lost 0 bases and 0 bases respectively, with 9 bases between them.

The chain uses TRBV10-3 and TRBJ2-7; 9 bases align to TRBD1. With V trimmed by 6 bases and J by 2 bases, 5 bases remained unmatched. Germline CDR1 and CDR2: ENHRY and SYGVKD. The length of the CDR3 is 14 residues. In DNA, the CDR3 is TGTGCCATCAGGGAGGACAGGGGCACCTACGAGCAGTACTTC. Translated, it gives CAIREDRGTYEQYF.

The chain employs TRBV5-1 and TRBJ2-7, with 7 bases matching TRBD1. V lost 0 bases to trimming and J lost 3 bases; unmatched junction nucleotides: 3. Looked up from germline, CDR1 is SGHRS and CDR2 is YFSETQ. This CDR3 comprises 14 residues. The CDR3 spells CASSLEGQIYEQYF. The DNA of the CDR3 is TGCGCCAGCAGCTTGGAGGGACAGATCTACGAGCAGTACTTC.

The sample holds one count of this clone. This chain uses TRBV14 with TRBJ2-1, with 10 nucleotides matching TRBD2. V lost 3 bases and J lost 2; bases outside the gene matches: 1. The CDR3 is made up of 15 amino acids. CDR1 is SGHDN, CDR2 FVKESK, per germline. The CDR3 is CASSHSGRAYNEQFF. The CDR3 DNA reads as TGTGCCAGCAGCCACAGCGGGAGGGCCTACAATGAGCAGTTCTTC. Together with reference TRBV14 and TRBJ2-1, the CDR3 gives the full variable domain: EAGVTQFPSHSVIEKGQTVTLRCDPISGHDNLYWYRRVMGKEIKFLLHFVKESKQDESGMPNNRFLAERTGGTYSTLKVQPAELEDSGVYFCASSHSGRAYNEQFFGPGTRLTVL.

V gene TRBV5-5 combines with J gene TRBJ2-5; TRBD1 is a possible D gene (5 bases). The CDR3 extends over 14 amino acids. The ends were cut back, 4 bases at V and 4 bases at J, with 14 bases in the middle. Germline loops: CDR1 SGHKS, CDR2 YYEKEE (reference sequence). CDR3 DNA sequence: TGTGCCAGCAGCCGTATAACAGGAGTAGAGACCCAGTACTTC. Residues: CASSRITGVETQYF.

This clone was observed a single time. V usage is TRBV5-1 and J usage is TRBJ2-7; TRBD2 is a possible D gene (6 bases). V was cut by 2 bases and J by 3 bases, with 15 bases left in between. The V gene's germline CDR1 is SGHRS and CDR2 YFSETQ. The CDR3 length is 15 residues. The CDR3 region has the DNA TGCGCCAGCAGCTTTACTTTAGGAGGGTACTACGAGCAGTACTTC. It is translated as CASSFTLGGYYEQYF.

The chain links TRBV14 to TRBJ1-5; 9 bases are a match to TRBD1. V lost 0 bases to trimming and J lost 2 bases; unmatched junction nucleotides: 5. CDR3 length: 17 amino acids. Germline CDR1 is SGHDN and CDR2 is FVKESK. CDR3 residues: CASSQDWDRDRNQPQHF. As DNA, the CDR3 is TGTGCCAGCAGCCAAGATTGGGACAGGGATCGCAATCAGCCCCAGCATTTT. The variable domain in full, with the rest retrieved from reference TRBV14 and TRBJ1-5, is EAGVTQFPSHSVIEKGQTVTLRCDPISGHDNLYWYRRVMGKEIKFLLHFVKESKQDESGMPNNRFLAERTGGTYSTLKVQPAELEDSGVYFCASSQDWDRDRNQPQHFGDGTRLSIL.

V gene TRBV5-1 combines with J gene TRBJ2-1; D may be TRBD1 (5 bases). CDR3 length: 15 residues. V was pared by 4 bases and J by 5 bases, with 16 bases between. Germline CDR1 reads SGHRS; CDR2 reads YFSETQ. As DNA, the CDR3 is TGCGCCAGCAGCCGATTGGCGGTAGGGGACAATGAGCAGTTCTTC. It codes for CASSRLAVGDNEQFF.

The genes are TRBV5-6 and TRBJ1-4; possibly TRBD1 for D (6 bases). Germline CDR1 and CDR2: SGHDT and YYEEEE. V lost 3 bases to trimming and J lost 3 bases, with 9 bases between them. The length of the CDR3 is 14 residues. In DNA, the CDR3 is TGTGCCAGCAGCTACCGACAGGCTAATGAAAAACTGTTTTTT. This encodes CASSYRQANEKLFF.

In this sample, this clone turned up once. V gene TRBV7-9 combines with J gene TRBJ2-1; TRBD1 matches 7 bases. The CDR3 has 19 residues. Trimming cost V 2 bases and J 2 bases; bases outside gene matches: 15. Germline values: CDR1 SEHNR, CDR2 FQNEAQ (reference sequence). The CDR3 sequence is CASSLTPFRQGATYNEQFF. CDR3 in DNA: TGTGCCAGCAGCTTAACTCCATTCCGACAGGGCGCAACCTACAATGAGCAGTTCTTC.

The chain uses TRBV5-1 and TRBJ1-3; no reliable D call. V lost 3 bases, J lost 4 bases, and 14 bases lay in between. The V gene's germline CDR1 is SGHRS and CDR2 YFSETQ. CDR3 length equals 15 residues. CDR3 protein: CASSSSFGGGNTIYF. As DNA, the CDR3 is TGCGCCAGCAGCTCCAGTTTCGGCGGGGGAAACACCATATATTTT.

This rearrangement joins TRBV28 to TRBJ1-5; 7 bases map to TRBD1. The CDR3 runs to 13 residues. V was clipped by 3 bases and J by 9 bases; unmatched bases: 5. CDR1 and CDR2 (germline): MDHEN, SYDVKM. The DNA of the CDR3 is TGTGCCAGCAGTTTTGGGACAGCCAGGCCCCAGCATTTT. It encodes CASSFGTARPQHF. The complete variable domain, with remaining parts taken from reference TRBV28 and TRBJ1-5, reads DVKVTQSSRYLVKRTGEKVFLECVQDMDHENMFWYRQDPGLGLRLIYFSYDVKMKEKGDIPEGYSVSREKKERFSLILESASTNQTSMYLCASSFGTARPQHFGDGTRLSIL.

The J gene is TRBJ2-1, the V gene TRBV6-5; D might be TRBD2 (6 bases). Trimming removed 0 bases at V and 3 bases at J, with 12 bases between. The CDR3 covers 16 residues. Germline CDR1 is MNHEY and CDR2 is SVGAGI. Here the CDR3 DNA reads TGTGCCAGCAGTTACTCGCGGACTACCTACTACAATGAGCAGTTCTTC. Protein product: CASSYSRTTYYNEQFF.

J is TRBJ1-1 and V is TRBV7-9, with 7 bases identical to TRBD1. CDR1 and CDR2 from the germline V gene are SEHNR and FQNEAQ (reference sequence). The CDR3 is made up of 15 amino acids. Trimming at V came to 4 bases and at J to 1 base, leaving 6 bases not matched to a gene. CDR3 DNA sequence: TGTGCCAGCAGCTGGCTTACAGGGGAGAACACTGAAGCTTTCTTT. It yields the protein CASSWLTGENTEAFF. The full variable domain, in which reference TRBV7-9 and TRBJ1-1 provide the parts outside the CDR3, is DTGVSQNPRHKITKRGQNVTFRCDPISEHNRLYWYRQTLGQGPEFLTYFQNEAQLEKSRLLSDRFSAERPKGSFSTLEIQRTEQGDSAMYLCASSWLTGENTEAFFGQGTRLTVV.